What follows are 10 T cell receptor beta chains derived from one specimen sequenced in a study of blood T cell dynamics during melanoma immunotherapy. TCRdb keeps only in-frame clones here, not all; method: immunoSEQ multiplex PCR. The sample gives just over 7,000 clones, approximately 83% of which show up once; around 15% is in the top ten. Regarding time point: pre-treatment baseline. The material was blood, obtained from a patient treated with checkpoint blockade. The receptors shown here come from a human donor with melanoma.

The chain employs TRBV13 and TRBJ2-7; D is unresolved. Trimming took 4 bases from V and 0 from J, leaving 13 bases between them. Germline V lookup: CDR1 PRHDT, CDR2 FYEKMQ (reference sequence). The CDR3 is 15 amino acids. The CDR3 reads CASSSLTWGSYEQYF. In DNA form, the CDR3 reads TGTGCCAGCAGCTCATTAACCTGGGGCTCCTACGAGCAGTACTTC.

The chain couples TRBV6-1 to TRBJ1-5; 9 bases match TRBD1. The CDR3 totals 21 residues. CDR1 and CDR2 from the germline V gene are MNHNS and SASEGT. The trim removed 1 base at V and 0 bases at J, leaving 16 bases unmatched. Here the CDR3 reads CASSEVIQGAGVPYSNQPQHF. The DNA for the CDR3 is TGTGCCAGCAGTGAAGTTATACAGGGGGCGGGGGTTCCCTATAGCAATCAGCCCCAGCATTTT.

DNA of the CDR3: TGTGCCAGCAGCCCCGGGAGACTTCACTACGAGCAGTACTTC. It encodes CASSPGRLHYEQYF. This sequence joins TRBV9 and TRBJ2-7, with D perhaps matching TRBD2 (6 bases). With 4 bases removed from V and 3 bases from J, the gap between germline ends came to 14 bases. Germline assignment: CDR1 SGDLS and CDR2 YYNGEE. The CDR3 is 14 residues long.

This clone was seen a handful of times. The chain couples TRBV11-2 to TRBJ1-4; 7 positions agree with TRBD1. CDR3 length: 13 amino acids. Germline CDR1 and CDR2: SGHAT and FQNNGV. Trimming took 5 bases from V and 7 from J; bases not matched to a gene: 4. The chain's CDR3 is CASSAGGGEKLFF. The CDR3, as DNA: TGTGCCAGCAGCGCAGGGGGGGGTGAAAAACTGTTTTTT.

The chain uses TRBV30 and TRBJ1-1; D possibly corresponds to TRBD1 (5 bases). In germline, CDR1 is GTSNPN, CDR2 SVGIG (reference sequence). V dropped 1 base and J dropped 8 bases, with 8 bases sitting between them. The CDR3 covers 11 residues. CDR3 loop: CAWSDRREAFF. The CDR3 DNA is TGTGCCTGGAGTGACAGGAGAGAAGCTTTCTTT.

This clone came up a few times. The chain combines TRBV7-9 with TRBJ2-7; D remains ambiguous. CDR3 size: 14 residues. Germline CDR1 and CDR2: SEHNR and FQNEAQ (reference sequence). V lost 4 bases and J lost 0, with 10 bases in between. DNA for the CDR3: TGTGCCAGCAGCTACCAGTCCACCTCCTACGAGCAGTACTTC. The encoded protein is CASSYQSTSYEQYF.

The CDR3 bases are TGTGCCAGCAATAGAAGGGGGAAGGGGTACGAGCAGTACTTC. Amino acid sequence: CASNRRGKGYEQYF. The V call is TRBV5-6, the J call TRBJ2-7; D might be TRBD1 (6 bases). Germline V CDR1 and CDR2: SGHDT, YYEEEE. This CDR3 region has 14 residues. With 6 bases removed from V and 4 bases from J, the gap between germline ends came to 17 bases.

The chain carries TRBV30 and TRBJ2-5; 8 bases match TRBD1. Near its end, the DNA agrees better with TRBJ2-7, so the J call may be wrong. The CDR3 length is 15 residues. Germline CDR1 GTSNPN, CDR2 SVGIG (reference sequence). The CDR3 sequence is CAWRRTGWSSYEQYF. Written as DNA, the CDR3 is TGTGCCTGGAGGCGGACAGGGTGGAGCTCCTACGAGCAGTACTTC.

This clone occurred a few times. The DNA of the CDR3 is TGTGCCAGCAGTTACACTTACAGGGTGGACTCCTACGAGCAGTACTTC. Its translation: CASSYTYRVDSYEQYF. The V call is TRBV6-8, the J call TRBJ2-7; maybe TRBD1 (6 bases). The V gene lost 2 bases and the J gene lost 0 bases, with 14 bases spanning the gap. CDR1 and CDR2 from the germline V gene are MNHGY and SAAAGT. CDR3 size: 16 residues.

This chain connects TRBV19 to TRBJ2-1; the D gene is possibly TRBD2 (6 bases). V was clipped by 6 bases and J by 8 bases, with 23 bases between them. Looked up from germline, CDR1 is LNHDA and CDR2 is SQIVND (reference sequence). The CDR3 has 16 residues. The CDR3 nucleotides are TGTGCCAGTAGAATCAGGGACTCGAGCGCCGGGCATGAGCAGTTCTTC. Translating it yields CASRIRDSSAGHEQFF.